What follows are 15 T cell receptor beta chains derived from one specimen sequenced in a study of glioma-infiltrating T cells after dendritic cell vaccination. As for time point: after dendritic cell vaccination, including at tumor progression/relapse. The protocol was immunoSEQ multiplex PCR, while the TCRdb copy is restricted to in-frame clones and leaves out a portion. The repertoire holds 110,000 or so clones, with 90% as singletons. This specimen was blood, taken after dendritic cell vaccination. These receptors all stem from a human donor with glioblastoma.

This clone is judged medium-sized. The chain couples TRBV6-1 to TRBJ1-1; D gene ambiguous. The CDR3 sequence is 15 residues long. Germline-derived CDR1 and CDR2 are MNHNS and SASEGT. Trimming shortened V by 2 bases and J by 1 base, and 11 bases separated the two germline ends. This CDR3 is CASSESEEANTEAFF. The CDR3 DNA sequence: TGTGCCAGCAGTGAAAGTGAGGAAGCGAACACTGAAGCTTTCTTT.

The rearrangement links TRBV5-4 to TRBJ2-1, with 11 bases that match TRBD2. Germline CDR1 and CDR2: SGHNT and YYREEE (reference sequence). With 3 bases clipped from V and 1 base from J, the junction kept 12 bases outside the gene matches. The CDR3 runs to 19 residues. CDR3 amino acids: CASSSLNILAGASYNEQFF. The CDR3 DNA sequence: TGTGCCAGCAGCTCCCTTAATATACTAGCGGGGGCTTCCTACAATGAGCAGTTCTTC.

V gene TRBV9 combines with J gene TRBJ2-1, with D perhaps TRBD1 (6 bases). V lost 4 bases, J lost 8 bases, and 22 bases lay in between. In germline, CDR1 is SGDLS, CDR2 YYNGEE. This CDR3 comprises 16 residues. CDR3 residues: CASSPYQGSSRDEQFF. In nucleotides, the CDR3 is TGTGCCAGCAGCCCTTACCAGGGGAGTAGTCGGGATGAGCAGTTCTTC.

The chain combines TRBV2 with TRBJ1-1; 7 bases agree with TRBD1. Germline V lookup: CDR1 SNHLY, CDR2 FYNNEI. This CDR3 has 13 residues. Trimming cost V 6 bases and J 6 bases; bases outside gene matches: 7. The CDR3 loop reads CASSLDRDSEAFF. The CDR3 region has the DNA TGTGCCAGCAGCTTAGACAGGGATTCTGAAGCTTTCTTT.

The CDR3 spells CASSSGTGGNEKLFF. In DNA form, the CDR3 reads TGTGCCAGCAGTTCAGGGACAGGGGGAAATGAAAAACTGTTTTTT. V is TRBV28 and J is TRBJ1-4; TRBD1 agrees at 11 bases. The trim removed 4 bases at V and 5 bases at J, leaving 3 bases unmatched. This CDR3 contains 15 residues. Per germline, CDR1 MDHEN and CDR2 SYDVKM. Full variable domain (outside the CDR3, taken from reference TRBV28 and TRBJ1-4): DVKVTQSSRYLVKRTGEKVFLECVQDMDHENMFWYRQDPGLGLRLIYFSYDVKMKEKGDIPEGYSVSREKKERFSLILESASTNQTSMYLCASSSGTGGNEKLFFGSGTQLSVL.

This sequence joins TRBV7-8 and TRBJ2-7, with a possible D match to TRBD1 (6 bases). The germline gives CDR1 SGHVS, CDR2 FQNEAQ. The CDR3 contains 13 residues. The V gene lost 5 bases and the J gene lost 6 bases, with 14 bases spanning the gap. CDR3 DNA sequence: TGTGCCAGCAGCCTCCCCGGGACACCCGAGCAGTACTTC. Its translation: CASSLPGTPEQYF. Based on the CDR3 plus reference TRBV7-8 and TRBJ2-7, the full variable domain is GAGVSQSPRYKVAKRGQDVALRCDPISGHVSLFWYQQALGQGPEFLTYFQNEAQLDKSGLPSDRFFAERPEGSVSTLKIQRTQQEDSAVYLCASSLPGTPEQYFGPGTRLTVT.

This rearrangement joins TRBV23-1 to TRBJ2-2; TRBD2 is a possible D gene (5 bases). Being an ORF, TRBV23-1 has a function that is uncertain. The V and J ends lost 0 bases and 4 bases respectively, with 12 bases between them. The length of the CDR3 is 16 residues. CDR3 DNA: TGCGCCAGCAGTCAATCGTGGGGTGGAGGCACCGGGGAGCTGTTTTTT. This gives the protein CASSQSWGGGTGELFF.

The rearrangement uses TRBV30 and TRBJ1-2; no clear D. This CDR3 comprises 12 residues. Germline CDR1 is GTSNPN and CDR2 is SVGIG (reference sequence). Trimming cost V 4 bases and J 8 bases, with 14 bases left between them. The CDR3 spells CAWNPAGEGYTF. Here the CDR3 DNA reads TGTGCCTGGAACCCGGCGGGAGAGGGCTACACCTTC.

The rearrangement uses TRBV6-6 and TRBJ2-7; 7 bases align to TRBD1. The junction had 7 bases not matched to a gene; V was cut back by 6 bases and J by 5 bases. Germline V gene lookup returns CDR1 MNHNY and CDR2 SVGAGI (reference sequence). CDR3 length: 13 amino acids. Here the CDR3 reads CASRTRQGDEQYF. Here the CDR3 DNA reads TGTGCCAGCAGAACGAGACAGGGTGACGAGCAGTACTTC.

The chain is built from TRBV30 and TRBJ2-1; tentatively, D is TRBD2 (6 bases). Trimming took 2 bases from V and 2 from J, leaving 10 bases between them. Germline assignment: CDR1 GTSNPN and CDR2 SVGIG (reference sequence). The CDR3 spans 14 residues. CDR3 sequence: CAWSYAGPYNEQFF. The CDR3 nucleotides read TGTGCCTGGAGTTATGCGGGACCCTACAATGAGCAGTTCTTC.

J is TRBJ2-5 and V is TRBV6-1; 8 bases line up with TRBD1. This CDR3 is built from 15 residues. CDR1 and CDR2 (germline): MNHNS, SASEGT. The ends lost 7 bases at V and 2 bases at J; junction bases unmatched: 9. CDR3 sequence: CASTRNGQGQETQYF. The DNA for the CDR3 is TGTGCCAGCACCAGAAACGGACAGGGACAAGAGACCCAGTACTTC.

V is TRBV2 and J is TRBJ1-2, with 8 positions matching TRBD1. Germline CDR1 SNHLY, CDR2 FYNNEI. V dropped 5 bases and J dropped 7; count of bases not matched to a gene: 9. CDR3 length equals 14 residues. This chain's CDR3 is CASSKTDRDGGYTF. The CDR3, as DNA: TGTGCCAGCAGTAAAACGGACAGGGACGGTGGCTACACCTTC. Full variable domain (outside the CDR3, taken from reference TRBV2 and TRBJ1-2): EPEVTQTPSHQVTQMGQEVILRCVPISNHLYFYWYRQILGQKVEFLVSFYNNEISEKSEIFDDQFSVERPDGSNFTLKIRSTKLEDSAMYFCASSKTDRDGGYTFGSGTRLTVV.

The gene calls are TRBV19 and TRBJ1-1; 9 nucleotides align to TRBD1. Losses at the gene ends were 4 bases for V and 5 bases for J; bases not matched to a gene: 8. The CDR3 runs 15 residues. CDR1 and CDR2 (germline): LNHDA, SQIVND (reference sequence). CDR3 in amino acids: CASSTPGQGLTEAFF. In nucleotides, the CDR3 is TGTGCCAGTAGTACACCGGGACAGGGATTAACTGAAGCTTTCTTT.

This CDR3 is CASSPDRNEQFF. The CDR3 DNA reads TGCGCCAGCAGCCCAGATCGTAATGAGCAGTTCTTC. The chain has TRBV4-1 and TRBJ2-1; D gene unclear. V lost 4 bases, J lost 7 bases, and 8 bases lay in between. Germline values: CDR1 MGHRA, CDR2 YSYEKL. The CDR3 extends over 12 amino acids.

The V call is TRBV7-8, the J call TRBJ1-4; the match to TRBD1 covers 10 bases. This CDR3 region has 15 residues. CDR1 SGHVS and CDR2 FQNEAQ come from the germline V gene. J lost 5 bases, V lost 5 bases, and 5 bases had no gene match. CDR3 sequence: CASSATGQGNEKLFF. CDR3 bases: TGTGCCAGCAGCGCCACGGGACAGGGGAATGAAAAACTGTTTTTT.